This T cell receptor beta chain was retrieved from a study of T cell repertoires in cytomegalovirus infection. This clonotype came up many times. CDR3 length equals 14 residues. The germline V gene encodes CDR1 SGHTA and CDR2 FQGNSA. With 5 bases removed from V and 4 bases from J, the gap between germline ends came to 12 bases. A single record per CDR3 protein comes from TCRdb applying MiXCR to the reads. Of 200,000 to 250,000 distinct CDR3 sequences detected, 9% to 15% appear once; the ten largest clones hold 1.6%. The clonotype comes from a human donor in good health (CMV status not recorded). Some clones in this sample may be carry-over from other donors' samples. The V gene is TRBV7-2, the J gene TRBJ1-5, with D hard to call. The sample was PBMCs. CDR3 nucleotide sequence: TGTGCCAGCAGCCTCTCGAGTCGGAATCAGCCCCAGCATTTT. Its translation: CASSLSSRNQPQHF.